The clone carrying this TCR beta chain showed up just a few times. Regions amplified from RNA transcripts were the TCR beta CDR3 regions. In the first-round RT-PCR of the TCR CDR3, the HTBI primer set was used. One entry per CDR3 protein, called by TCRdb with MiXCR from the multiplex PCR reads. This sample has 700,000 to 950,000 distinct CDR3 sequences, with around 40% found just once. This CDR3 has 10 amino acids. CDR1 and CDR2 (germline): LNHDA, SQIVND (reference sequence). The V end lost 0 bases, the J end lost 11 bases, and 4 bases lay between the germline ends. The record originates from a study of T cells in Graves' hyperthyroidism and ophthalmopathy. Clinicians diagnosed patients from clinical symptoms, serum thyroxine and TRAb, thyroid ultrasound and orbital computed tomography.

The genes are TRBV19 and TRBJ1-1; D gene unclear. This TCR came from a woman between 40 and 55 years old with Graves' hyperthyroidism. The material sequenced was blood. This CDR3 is CASSIEGAFF. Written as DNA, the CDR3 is TGTGCCAGTAGTATAGAGGGGGCTTTCTTT.